Each of the 19 T cell receptor beta chains below was sequenced from the same sample in a study of T cells in Graves' hyperthyroidism and ophthalmopathy. TCR beta CDR3 regions were amplified from RNA. A first-round RT-PCR of the TCR CDR3 used the HTBI primer set. TCRdb independently ran MiXCR on the multiplex PCR reads; one entry per CDR3 protein. The table has about 610,000 distinct CDR3 sequences, around 16% seen once. The sequenced material came from blood. The origin of the receptors is a woman in her thirties or forties with Graves' ophthalmopathy.

This clonotype was seen just once. A read error may be the cause here, since a much bigger clone is one base away. The genes are TRBV11-2 and TRBJ2-1; D may be TRBD2 (7 bases). Germline CDR1 is SGHAT and CDR2 is FQNNGV. The V end lost 8 bases, the J end lost 0 bases, and 20 bases lay between the germline ends. CDR3 size: 17 residues. Written as DNA, the CDR3 is TGTGCCAGCTGCTATTTAGGGGGGGCGCCCTCCTACAATGAGCAGTTCTTC. It specifies CASCYLGGAPSYNEQFF.

This clonotype has at least ten counts. This sequence joins TRBV3-1 and TRBJ1-1; TRBD1 aligns across 7 bases. V shed 2 bases, J shed 9 bases, and the junction held 3 bases outside the gene matches. This CDR3 is built from 12 residues. Germline-derived CDR1 and CDR2 are LGHDT and YNNKEL (reference sequence). The chain's CDR3 is CASSQTGEKAFF. CDR3 bases: TGTGCCAGCAGCCAAACAGGGGAGAAAGCTTTCTTT. Looking up the rest from reference TRBV3-1 and TRBJ1-1 gives the full variable domain: DTAVSQTPKYLVTQMGNDKSIKCEQNLGHDTMYWYKQDSKKFLKIMFSYNNKELIINETVPNRFSPKSPDKAHLNLHINSLELGDSAVYFCASSQTGEKAFFGQGTRLTVV.

Turning to this clonotype: A read error may be the cause here, since a much bigger clone is one base away. V usage is TRBV28 and J usage is TRBJ1-3; D is undetermined. The CDR3 runs to 14 residues. CDR1 and CDR2 from the germline V gene are MDHEN and SYDVKM. CDR3 nucleotides: TGTGCCAGCACAACAGCGAGCTCTGGAGACACCATATATTTT. Its protein product is CASTTASSGDTIYF.

The rearrangement uses TRBV9 and TRBJ2-7; D is possibly TRBD1 or TRBD2 (5 bases each). The CDR3 consists of 14 residues. Trimming took 3 bases from V and 2 from J, leaving 12 bases between them. CDR1 is SGDLS, CDR2 YYNGEE, per germline. CDR3 loop: CASSAGSFAYEQYF. CDR3 bases: TGTGCCAGCAGCGCAGGGAGCTTCGCCTACGAGCAGTACTTC.

This clonotype has just a few counts. The rearrangement links TRBV5-1 to TRBJ2-3, with D perhaps TRBD1 (6 bases). Germline-derived CDR1 and CDR2 are SGHRS and YFSETQ. This CDR3 comprises 19 residues. V was shortened by 0 bases and J by 1 base, with 21 bases between the two germline ends. The CDR3 is CASSLGSLTGSIGTDTQYF. CDR3 in DNA: TGCGCCAGCAGCTTGGGGTCCTTGACAGGTTCGATTGGCACAGATACGCAGTATTTT.

The sample holds a few counts of this clonotype. The rearrangement joins TRBV5-1 to TRBJ1-4; 7 bases map to TRBD1. The germline V gene has CDR1 SGHRS and CDR2 YFSETQ. The CDR3 has 14 amino acids. Germline trimming cut 4 bases from V and 9 bases from J; bases unmatched to any gene: 9. DNA for the CDR3: TGCGCCAGCAGCACCGGGACAGAGGGGCAAAAACTGTTTTTT. Protein sequence: CASSTGTEGQKLFF.

V and J are TRBV15 and TRBJ1-3; possible D gene TRBD1, 5 bases. Trimming stripped 6 bases from V and 5 bases from J, with 11 bases between. The germline V gene encodes CDR1 LNHNV and CDR2 YYDKDF (reference sequence). The CDR3 has 13 amino acids. Here the CDR3 DNA reads TGTGCCACCAGGATAGCAGGGCGAAACACCATATATTTT. Translating gives CATRIAGRNTIYF. Looking up the rest from reference TRBV15 and TRBJ1-3 gives the full variable domain: DAMVIQNPRYQVTQFGKPVTLSCSQTLNHNVMYWYQQKSSQAPKLLFHYYDKDFNNEADTPDNFQSRRPNTSFCFLDIRSPGLGDTAMYLCATRIAGRNTIYFGEGSWLTVV.

This clonotype appeared a few times. A read error is possible here, since a much larger clone lies one base away. The rearrangement joins TRBV6-1 to TRBJ2-5; 8 nucleotides agree with TRBD1. The CDR3 totals 15 residues. CDR1 and CDR2 from the germline V gene are MNHNS and SASEGT. Here the CDR3 DNA reads TGTGCCAGCAGCGGTAGACAGGGGTACCAAGAGACCCAGTGCTTC. The encoded protein is CASSGRQGYQETQCF.

This clonotype showed up many times. This chain connects TRBV6-2 or TRBV6-3 to TRBJ2-6; 7 bases match TRBD2. Germline CDR1 is MNHEY and CDR2 is SVGEGT. V was pared by 2 bases and J by 2 bases, with 3 bases of the junction left unmatched. This CDR3 is 16 amino acids long. CDR3 sequence reads: CASSYRTSAGANVLTF. The CDR3 DNA follows: TGTGCCAGCAGTTACAGGACTAGTGCTGGGGCCAACGTCCTGACTTTC.

This clonotype was observed many times. The chain links TRBV30 to TRBJ2-7; D perhaps matches TRBD1 (6 bases). V was trimmed by 5 bases and J by 3 bases, leaving 17 bases between them. Germline lookup yields CDR1 GTSNPN and CDR2 SVGIG (reference sequence). This CDR3 is 14 amino acids long. The CDR3 here is CAWAPLLDSYEQYF. The CDR3 region has the DNA TGTGCCTGGGCCCCACTCTTGGACAGCTACGAGCAGTACTTC.

Turning to this clonotype: A clone one base away is much larger, so this may be a read error. The chain has TRBV2 and TRBJ2-3; no clear D gene. The CDR3 has 14 amino acids. Germline V gives CDR1 SNHLY, CDR2 FYNNEI. The DNA of the CDR3 is TGTGCCGGCAGTGAATATAATTCTGGAGATACGCAGTATTTT. Residues: CAGSEYNSGDTQYF.

V usage is TRBV30 and J usage is TRBJ1-5; D possibly corresponds to TRBD1 (6 bases). This CDR3 is 16 amino acids long. Germline CDR1 reads GTSNPN; CDR2 reads SVGIG (reference sequence). V shed 0 bases and J shed 1 base, with 13 bases lying between them. The chain's CDR3 is CAWSVPGARSNQPQHF. The DNA of the CDR3 is TGTGCCTGGAGTGTACCGGGGGCGCGGAGCAATCAGCCCCAGCATTTT.

The sample holds a few counts of this clonotype. V and J are TRBV19 and TRBJ2-3; 14 bases line up with TRBD2. Germline CDR1 is LNHDA and CDR2 is SQIVND (reference sequence). V dropped 4 bases and J dropped 5; count of bases not matched to a gene: 8. The CDR3 loop spans 17 amino acids. CDR3 DNA: TGTGCCAGTAGTACCAGACTAGCGGGGGGGCCGATAGATACGCAGTATTTT. It yields the protein CASSTRLAGGPIDTQYF.

Only a few counts were recorded for this clonotype. The chain combines TRBV3-1 with TRBJ2-5, with 10 bases lining up with TRBD2. Germline CDR1 reads LGHDT; CDR2 reads YNNKEL (reference sequence). V dropped 4 bases and J dropped 4; count of bases not matched to a gene: 6. The CDR3 runs to 15 residues. CDR3 sequence: CASSPQRGGVETQYF. CDR3 in DNA: TGTGCCAGCAGCCCCCAGCGGGGGGGGGTAGAGACCCAGTACTTC.

This clonotype has ten or more counts. The rearrangement joins TRBV11-2 to TRBJ1-3; 7 bases align to TRBD1. The CDR3 consists of 14 residues. The ends lost 4 bases at V and 6 bases at J; junction bases unmatched: 6. CDR1 SGHAT and CDR2 FQNNGV come from the germline V gene. The CDR3 sequence is CASSSTGRENTIYF. DNA of the CDR3: TGTGCCAGCAGCTCGACAGGGCGCGAAAACACCATATATTTT. Variable domain in full (rest from reference TRBV11-2 and TRBJ1-3): EAGVAQSPRYKIIEKRQSVAFWCNPISGHATLYWYQQILGQGPKLLIQFQNNGVVDDSQLPKDRFSAERLKGVDSTLKIQPAKLEDSAVYLCASSSTGRENTIYFGEGSWLTVV.

The chain links TRBV7-8 to TRBJ2-4, with D uncertain. Germline CDR1 reads SGHVS; CDR2 reads FQNEAQ. This CDR3 is 15 amino acids long. Trimming left V 5 bases short and J 6 bases short, with 17 bases between. Here the CDR3 reads CASSHTTTPRNIQYF. For the CDR3, the DNA is TGTGCCAGCAGCCATACTACTACTCCGAGAAACATTCAGTACTTC.

This clonotype was seen only a few times. The V gene is TRBV6-1, the J gene TRBJ2-2; TRBD2 is a possible D gene (5 bases). The germline V and J ends were trimmed by 10 bases and 0 bases, with 12 bases remaining between them. The CDR3 has 14 amino acids. CDR1 and CDR2 (germline): MNHNS, SASEGT. CDR3 DNA: TGTGCCACCTCCCGGGGTCCGAACACCGGGGAGCTGTTTTTT. Its translation: CATSRGPNTGELFF.

The genes are TRBV11-2 and TRBJ2-7; TRBD2 matches at 15 bases. The CDR3 is 16 amino acids. Germline V gives CDR1 SGHAT, CDR2 FQNNGV. Unmatched junction bases numbered 7, after V lost 6 bases and J lost 4 bases. CDR3 residues: CASRPIGLAGGYEQYF. CDR3 sequence (DNA): TGTGCCAGCAGACCGATAGGACTAGCGGGAGGGTACGAGCAGTACTTC.

V gene TRBV28 combines with J gene TRBJ2-1; the D gene is possibly TRBD1 (5 bases). V was pared by 5 bases and J by 0 bases, with 20 bases between. The CDR3 length is 18 residues. Germline values: CDR1 MDHEN, CDR2 SYDVKM. This CDR3 reads CASSPLKGRISSYNEQFF. In nucleotides, the CDR3 is TGTGCCAGCAGTCCCCTCAAGGGGCGAATAAGCTCCTACAATGAGCAGTTCTTC.